The present entry profiles one T cell receptor beta chain with its context. Its antigen is still unknown. TCRdb passed the reads through MiXCR, listing each CDR3 protein once. The sample lists around 770,000 distinct CDR3 sequences; about 29% were seen once. The V and J ends lost 5 bases and 0 bases respectively, with 13 bases between them. The CDR3 consists of 15 residues. Germline V CDR1 and CDR2: SGHTA, FQGNSA. These data come from a study of T cell repertoires in cytomegalovirus infection. Study-wide points: Ex vivo, HLA-C-restricted CMV-specific TCR beta clonotypes prevailed over the rest of the response.

The rearrangement links TRBV7-2 to TRBJ1-2; D is unresolved. This TCR derives from a human donor in good health (CMV status not recorded). Some clones in this sample may be carry-over from other donors' samples. Here the sequenced sample was cultured CD8+ T cells from PBMCs, taken from culture after CMV antigen stimulation. The CDR3 is CASSRPFVSNYGYTF. For the CDR3, the DNA is TGTGCCAGCAGCCGTCCATTTGTTTCTAACTATGGCTACACCTTC.